The next 2 T cell receptor beta chains were all read from a single sample in a study of cytomegalovirus exposure and HLA in healthy donors. A multiplex PCR was run with 60 Vbeta primers and 13 Jbeta primers. Sequencing used immunoSEQ multiplex PCR; TCRdb keeps in-frame clones, though not all of them. This listing includes around 200,000 clones. Specimen: PBMCs. All receptors come from a girl aged 2 to 9 in good health and CMV-seropositive.

The chain uses TRBV5-1 and TRBJ2-3, with 13 bases that match TRBD2. The CDR3 sequence is 18 residues long. Trimming took 2 bases from V and 1 from J; bases not matched to a gene: 7. Per the germline V gene, CDR1 is SGHRS and CDR2 is YFSETQ. The DNA of the CDR3 is TGCGCCAGCAGCTTCGGACTAGCGGGAGAGTTGCGCACAGATACGCAGTATTTT. Amino acids: CASSFGLAGELRTDTQYF.

V is TRBV18 and J is TRBJ2-3; TRBD2 agrees at 10 bases. Trimming removed 3 bases from V and 3 bases from J; junction bases left unmatched: 6. The germline gives CDR1 KGHSH, CDR2 LQKENI. The CDR3 length is 16 residues. The CDR3 DNA sequence: TGTGCCAGCTCACCGCTAGGAGCGGGAGGGACAGATACGCAGTATTTT. It encodes CASSPLGAGGTDTQYF.